This T cell receptor (beta chain) was identified during a study of cytomegalovirus exposure and HLA in healthy donors. Findings of the study overall: Later analysis showed most CMV-associated TCR beta chains appearing HLA-restricted. The authors later found HLA-associated TCR beta chains more clonally expanded than equally common others.

Germline values: CDR1 SGHNT, CDR2 YYREEE (reference sequence). Trimming at V came to 1 base and at J to 7 bases, leaving 5 bases not matched to a gene. The CDR3 is 15 residues long. As concerns this clone: Its antigen is unidentified.

Primers included in the PCR were 60 Vbeta and 13 Jbeta primers. Only in-frame clones appear in the TCRdb table, and some are missing; sequencing was by immunoSEQ multiplex PCR. The data contain just over 150,000 clones, more than 70% of them seen just once; the ten biggest clones take up around 6.5%. Sample: PBMCs. This chain joins TRBV5-4 and TRBJ2-1; 10 bases map to TRBD2. This clonotype originated in a male donor in good health and CMV-seropositive. The CDR3 DNA sequence: TGTGCCAGCAGCTTGCCTAGCGGGAGCGGAAATGAGCAGTTCTTC. Its translation is CASSLPSGSGNEQFF.